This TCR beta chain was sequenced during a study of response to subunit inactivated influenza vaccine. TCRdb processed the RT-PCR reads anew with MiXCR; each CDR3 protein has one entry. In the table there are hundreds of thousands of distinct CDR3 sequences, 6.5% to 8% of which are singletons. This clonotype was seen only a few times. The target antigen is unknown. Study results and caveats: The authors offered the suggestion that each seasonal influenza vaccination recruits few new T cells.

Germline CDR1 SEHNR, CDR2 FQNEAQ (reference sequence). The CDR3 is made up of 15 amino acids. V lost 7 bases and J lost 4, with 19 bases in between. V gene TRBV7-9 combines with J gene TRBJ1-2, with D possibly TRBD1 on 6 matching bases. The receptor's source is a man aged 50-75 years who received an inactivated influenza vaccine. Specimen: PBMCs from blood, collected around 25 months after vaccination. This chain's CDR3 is CASIKNQGLGYGYTF. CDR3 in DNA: TGTGCCAGCATCAAGAACCAGGGGCTTGGCTATGGCTACACCTTC.